One and the same sample provided the 7 T cell receptor beta chains below, sequenced in a study of T cells in Graves' hyperthyroidism and ophthalmopathy (dated by TCRdb to between 2019 and 2020). The library came from multiplex PCR. The run used an Illumina HiSeq 2000. The TCR beta CDR3 regions were amplified from RNA transcripts. For the first round of RT-PCR on the TCR CDR3, the HTBI primer set was used together with the Qiagen OneStep RT-PCR kit. TCRdb reprocessed the public reads (quality trimming at Q25 with fastp, clone calling with MiXCR) and kept in-frame beta chains. Rows matching on CDR3 protein sequence are summarized as one entry with the most common DNA and genes. The sample contains hundreds of thousands of distinct CDR3 sequences, around 15% of them found a single time. Roughly 10% of the sample is in the top ten clones. Sequencing used blood. Receptor source: a woman under 30 with Graves' hyperthyroidism.

There are a few counts of this clonotype. The V call is TRBV12-3 or TRBV12-4, the J call TRBJ1-3; D ambiguous. The CDR3 is made up of 14 amino acids. V lost 7 bases, J lost 1 base, and 11 bases lay in between. Written as DNA, the CDR3 is TGTGCCAGCAAGAAAATCGATTCTGGAAACACCATATATTTT. Amino acids: CASKKIDSGNTIYF.

This clonotype has a count of ten or more. The chain uses TRBV27 and TRBJ2-7; 8 bases are a match to TRBD2. The V gene end was trimmed by 3 bases and the J gene end by 7 bases; junction bases not matched to a gene: 14. The germline gives CDR1 MNHEY, CDR2 SMNVEV (reference sequence). This CDR3 region has 16 residues. CDR3 in amino acids: CASSFVAGFRIREQYF. CDR3 in DNA: TGTGCCAGCAGTTTCGTAGCGGGATTTAGAATAAGGGAGCAGTACTTC.

This clonotype was picked up many times. The J gene is TRBJ2-1, the V gene TRBV9; 9 bases align to TRBD1. CDR1 is SGDLS and CDR2 is YYNGEE in the germline V gene. V trimming: 4 bases; J trimming: 9 bases; junction bases outside the gene matches: 17. This CDR3 contains 17 residues. CDR3 in amino acids: CASSTPRGTGFDSEQFF. In DNA, the CDR3 is TGTGCCAGCAGCACCCCAAGGGGGACAGGGTTCGACAGTGAGCAGTTCTTC. Filled out from reference TRBV9 and TRBJ2-1, the complete variable domain reads DSGVTQTPKHLITATGQRVTLRCSPRSGDLSVYWYQQSLDQGLQFLIQYYNGEERAKGNILERFSAQQFPDLHSELNLSSLELGDSALYFCASSTPRGTGFDSEQFFGPGTRLTVL.

This clonotype was seen repeatedly, ten times or more. The chain recombines TRBV7-9 with TRBJ2-7, with 11 bases that match TRBD2. Germline CDR1 and CDR2: SEHNR and FQNEAQ (reference sequence). Trimming at V came to 6 bases and at J to 6 bases, leaving 10 bases not matched to a gene. The CDR3 sequence is 15 residues long. The CDR3 DNA follows: TGTGCCAGCAGAACTAGCGGGAGCGGAATGGTCGAGCAGTACTTC. Translated: CASRTSGSGMVEQYF.

V and J are TRBV5-1 and TRBJ2-7; weak D call: TRBD1 (6 bases). V lost 4 bases, J lost 0 bases, and 11 bases lay in between. This CDR3 has 14 amino acids. Looked up from germline, CDR1 is SGHRS and CDR2 is YFSETQ. The CDR3 sequence: CASSILDSSYEQYF. The DNA for the CDR3 is TGCGCCAGCAGCATCCTGGACAGCTCCTACGAGCAGTACTTC.

This clonotype was seen only a few times. This sequence joins TRBV30 and TRBJ1-1; D remains unclear. Trimming removed 1 base from V and 4 bases from J, with 10 bases in between. This CDR3 contains 13 residues. Germline CDR1 is GTSNPN and CDR2 is SVGIG (reference sequence). CDR3 DNA: TGTGCCTGGAGTGAGGACTTACGCACTGAAGCTTTCTTT. It yields the protein CAWSEDLRTEAFF.

This clonotype was recorded at least ten times. The V and J genes are TRBV20-1 and TRBJ2-3, with D perhaps matching TRBD2 (6 bases). The CDR3 consists of 13 residues. Trimming cost V 2 bases and J 5 bases, with 11 bases left between them. Germline V gene data show CDR1 as DFQATT and CDR2 as SNEGSKA (reference sequence). CDR3 nucleotide sequence: TGCAGTGCTAGATGGCGGGGTCTAGATACGCAGTATTTT. As protein: CSARWRGLDTQYF.